The 6 T cell receptor beta chains below all came from one sample that was sequenced in a study of T-cell reconstitution after alpha-beta-depleted transplantation in children. A TCRbeta library incorporating unique molecular identifiers was prepared. TCRdb reprocessed the PCR reads with MiXCR, giving one entry per CDR3 protein. In the table there are some 490,000 distinct CDR3 sequences, under 15% of which are singletons. The sequenced sample was PBMCs from the stem cell graft donor, obtained from the stem cell graft. The origin of the receptors is a human donor who donated a stem cell graft to a child with combined immunodeficiency.

This clonotype was picked up a small number of times. This chain uses TRBV20-1 with TRBJ2-4; 7 bases line up with TRBD2. Germline V gives CDR1 DFQATT, CDR2 SNEGSKA (reference sequence). The CDR3 spans 15 residues. Trimming at V came to 3 bases and at J to 3 bases, leaving 8 bases not matched to a gene. This CDR3 is CSARRGGSDKNIQYF. CDR3 bases: TGCAGTGCTAGGAGGGGCGGGAGTGACAAAAACATTCAGTACTTC.

This chain links TRBV7-8 with TRBJ2-7; D gene uncertain. The CDR3 contains 15 residues. Germline values: CDR1 SGHVS, CDR2 FQNEAQ. Trimming stripped 0 bases from V and 2 bases from J, with 11 bases between. CDR3 sequence reads: CASSLAWGSPYEQYF. CDR3 nucleotide sequence: TGTGCCAGCAGCTTAGCGTGGGGTAGTCCCTACGAGCAGTACTTC.

The chain couples TRBV29-1 to TRBJ2-5; 7 bases map to TRBD1. With V trimmed by 6 bases and J by 5 bases, 9 bases remained unmatched. This CDR3 spans 13 amino acids. Per the germline V gene, CDR1 is SQVTM and CDR2 is ANQGSEA. CDR3: CSVSDRVSETQYF. Here the CDR3 DNA reads TGCAGCGTATCCGACAGGGTCTCGGAGACCCAGTACTTC.

The CDR3 DNA is TGTGCCAGTAGTATTCGGTTAAGGACAGGTGCGGCGAACATTCAGTACTTC. This encodes CASSIRLRTGAANIQYF. V and J are TRBV19 and TRBJ2-4; 7 bases align to TRBD1. The CDR3 length is 17 residues. With 3 bases clipped from V and 7 bases from J, the junction kept 15 bases outside the gene matches. Germline lookup yields CDR1 LNHDA and CDR2 SQIVND (reference sequence).

This clonotype was seen repeatedly, ten times or more. V and J are TRBV29-1 and TRBJ2-1, with a possible D match to TRBD2 (5 bases). Trimming cost V 5 bases and J 0 bases, with 14 bases left between them. Germline values: CDR1 SQVTM, CDR2 ANQGSEA. This CDR3 has 15 residues. The DNA of the CDR3 is TGCAGCGTTTGTCGGCAGCGGACCTCCTACAATGAGCAGTTCTTC. Its translation: CSVCRQRTSYNEQFF.

The rearrangement joins TRBV7-9 to TRBJ2-7; D remains unclear. The CDR3 length is 14 residues. From germline, CDR1 is SEHNR and CDR2 FQNEAQ (reference sequence). Trimming removed 1 base from V and 6 bases from J, with 13 bases in between. CDR3 DNA sequence: TGTGCCAGCAGCTTAGTCCTCCCTTCAACCGAGCAGTACTTC. Translation gives CASSLVLPSTEQYF.